This T cell receptor beta chain was recorded in a study of OX40 agonist ivuxolimab in advanced cancers. Clones were sequenced by immunoSEQ multiplex PCR, and TCRdb holds only the in-frame ones, with some missing. The data show about 47,000 clones, around nine tenths seen once. The sequence came from an adult with an advanced solid tumor such as melanoma, head and neck, liver or kidney cancer. The sequencing here drew on CD4+ or CD8+ T cells sorted from blood, taken in a trial of the OX40 agonist ivuxolimab.

CDR3 sequence: CASSLVVGQNTEAFF. Here the CDR3 DNA reads TGCGCCAGCAGCTTGGTGGTGGGTCAGAACACTGAAGCTTTCTTT. The chain combines TRBV5-1 with TRBJ1-1; D gene unclear. CDR1 is SGHRS, CDR2 YFSETQ, per germline. This CDR3 has 15 residues. The ends were cut back, 0 bases at V and 1 base at J, with 10 bases in the middle.